This TCR beta chain was obtained from a study of OX40 agonist ivuxolimab in advanced cancers. Germline-derived CDR1 and CDR2 are SGHVS and FNYEAQ. The CDR3 length is 14 residues. V was cut by 3 bases and J by 10 bases, with 18 bases left in between. For this clone: Its specificity is not known.

Overall study findings and caveats: Expansion of clones was among the lowest in partial responders at 0.1-3.0 mg/kg.

Sequencing was performed with immunoSEQ multiplex PCR; in TCRdb, only in-frame clones are kept and a portion is missing. The table includes tens of thousands of clones, approximately 92% detected once. The sampling schedule covered blood at baseline, cycle 4 day 1, and cycle 7 day 1. This sequence originates from an adult with an advanced solid tumor such as melanoma, head and neck, liver or kidney cancer. Sample: CD4+ or CD8+ T cells sorted from blood, taken in a trial of the OX40 agonist ivuxolimab. The chain recombines TRBV7-6 with TRBJ2-5; TRBD2 is a possible D gene (6 bases). DNA for the CDR3: TGTGCCAGCAGCTTCGGCGGGGCCCGGGCGGGCCAGTACTTC. This translates into CASSFGGARAGQYF.